Presented here are 15 T cell receptor beta chains from one specimen sequenced in a study of regulatory T cells in long-lasting Graves disease. Time point: newly diagnosed GD, antithyroid drugs for less than 3 months. The TCR library was prepared using RNA isolated from PBMCs. The authors built TCR beta libraries using iRepertoire HTBI primers and Arm-PCR of CDR3 regions. Using its own MiXCR run on the multiplex PCR reads, TCRdb lists one record per CDR3 protein. In the table there are about 320,000 distinct CDR3 sequences, 15% to 20% of which are singletons. Sequencing used peripheral blood mononuclear cells (PBMCs), obtained at new diagnosis, from a patient treated with antithyroid drugs. Every receptor here comes from a female donor with Graves disease.

This clonotype has a count of ten or more. The chain links TRBV19 to TRBJ1-1; D unclear. With 1 base removed from V and 0 bases from J, the gap between germline ends came to 9 bases. From germline, CDR1 is LNHDA and CDR2 SQIVND (reference sequence). The length of the CDR3 is 15 residues. CDR3 DNA: TGTGCCAGTAGTATAGGGAAACATTTGAACACTGAAGCTTTCTTT. It codes for CASSIGKHLNTEAFF.

Many counts were recorded for this clonotype. This chain connects TRBV12-3 or TRBV12-4 to TRBJ1-2; D is unclear. CDR3 length: 16 amino acids. The V end was cut by 4 bases, the J end by 2 bases, with 17 bases between. The CDR3 here is CASSSSLWGTNYGYTF. As DNA, the CDR3 is TGTGCCAGCAGTTCCAGCCTGTGGGGTACCAACTATGGCTACACCTTC.

Ten or more counts support this clonotype. This chain links TRBV28 with TRBJ2-7, with D hard to call. Trimming took 4 bases from V and 9 from J, leaving 13 bases between them. The CDR3 totals 12 residues. Germline values: CDR1 MDHEN, CDR2 SYDVKM. The CDR3 coding sequence is TGTGCCAGCAGTTCCCGGGTGGGCGGGCAGTACTTC. Translated, it gives CASSSRVGGQYF.

This clonotype was picked up many times. The chain is built from TRBV2 and TRBJ1-4; D is unresolved. Deletions cut 0 bases from V and 6 bases from J, with 14 bases between. The CDR3 is made up of 16 amino acids. The germline V gene has CDR1 SNHLY and CDR2 FYNNEI. In nucleotides, the CDR3 is TGTGCCAGCAGTGAAGCGCTTAGGGCCGCCGATGAAAAACTGTTTTTT. Translation: CASSEALRAADEKLFF.

The chain is built from TRBV6-1 and TRBJ1-4, with TRBD1 matching 8 bases. From germline, CDR1 is MNHNS and CDR2 SASEGT. V lost 4 bases and J lost 6; bases outside the gene matches: 1. The CDR3 length is 13 residues. CDR3 in DNA: TGTGCCAGCAGTGGACAGGGGCATGAAAAACTGTTTTTT. It yields the protein CASSGQGHEKLFF.

The chain has TRBV13 and TRBJ1-2; D uncertain. Trimming shortened V by 0 bases and J by 8 bases, and 13 bases separated the two germline ends. The CDR3 loop spans 14 amino acids. Germline CDR1 PRHDT, CDR2 FYEKMQ (reference sequence). CDR3 in DNA: TGTGCCAGCAGCTTAGGGGCCGACCCGGGAGGCTACACCTTC. This sequence encodes CASSLGADPGGYTF.

There are many counts of this clonotype. The junction departs from the called germline gene at one end, perhaps through a read error. The chain joins TRBV12-3 or TRBV12-4 to TRBJ2-7; no clear D. CDR3 size: 12 residues. CDR3 sequence reads: CAGSYRSYEQYF. The CDR3 nucleotides read TGTGCCGGCAGTTATAGGAGCTACGAGCAGTACTTC.

The chain couples TRBV27 to TRBJ2-1; 9 bases are shared with TRBD2. Trimming cost V 6 bases and J 7 bases; bases outside gene matches: 22. In germline, CDR1 is MNHEY, CDR2 SMNVEV (reference sequence). The CDR3 is made up of 19 amino acids. CDR3 amino acids: CASSHTEGGGGRALNEQFF. In DNA form, the CDR3 reads TGTGCCAGCAGCCATACGGAGGGGGGTGGCGGGAGGGCCTTGAATGAGCAGTTCTTC.

This clonotype showed up many times. V and J are TRBV4-2 and TRBJ1-3, with 7 bases lining up with TRBD1. The CDR3 has 19 residues. Germline lookup yields CDR1 LGHNA and CDR2 YNFKEQ. With V trimmed by 3 bases and J by 0 bases, 14 bases remained unmatched. The DNA for the CDR3 is TGTGCCAGCAGCCAGGCCGGGACAGCAAGTACCTCCTCTGGAAACACCATATATTTT. Translated, it gives CASSQAGTASTSSGNTIYF.

A note on this clonotype: This may stem from a read error, because a much larger clone lies one nucleotide away. J is TRBJ2-2 and V is TRBV30, with 9 bases identical to TRBD2. Germline loops: CDR1 GTSNPN, CDR2 SVGIG (reference sequence). J was trimmed by 2 bases and V by 5 bases; bases with no gene match: 6. This CDR3 has 15 amino acids. As DNA, the CDR3 is TGTGCCTGGGGTGCTAGCGGGGCAAACACCGGGGAGCTGTTTTTT. Translating gives CAWGASGANTGELFF.

This clonotype was seen a few times. This chain joins TRBV5-1 and TRBJ2-6, with a possible D match to TRBD1 (5 bases). The CDR3 spans 16 residues. Deletions cut 0 bases from V and 2 bases from J, with 9 bases between. Germline-derived CDR1 and CDR2 are SGHRS and YFSETQ. CDR3 in DNA: TGCGCCAGCAGCTTGGTGGCAGGGCCTGGGGCCAACGTCCTGACTTTC. Its protein is CASSLVAGPGANVLTF.

V usage is TRBV29-1 and J usage is TRBJ2-1, with D unclear. Germline-derived CDR1 and CDR2 are SQVTM and ANQGSEA. V lost 7 bases and J lost 11, with 24 bases in between. The CDR3 contains 14 residues. In DNA, the CDR3 is TGCAGCGCCTCCGGCGGCATACTAAAAGAAAAGCAGTTCTTC. Protein sequence: CSASGGILKEKQFF.

Comments on this clonotype: The junction departs from the called germline gene at one end, perhaps through a read error. V is TRBV11-3 and J is TRBJ2-2; weak D call: TRBD1 (6 bases). Germline-derived CDR1 and CDR2 are SGHNT and YENEEA. The CDR3 has 15 amino acids. The CDR3 loop is CASSRRDKNTGELSF. DNA for the CDR3: TGTGCCAGCAGCCGCCGGGACAAGAACACCGGGGAGCTGTCTTTT. The variable domain in full, completed from reference TRBV11-3 and TRBJ2-2, reads EAGVVQSPRYKIIEKKQPVAFWCNPISGHNTLYWYLQNLGQGPELLIRYENEEAVDDSQLPKDRFSAERLKGVDSTLKIQPAELGDSAVYLCASSRRDKNTGELSFGEGSRLTVL.

The gene calls are TRBV19 and TRBJ2-6; no definite D call. CDR3 length: 15 residues. The V gene's germline CDR1 is LNHDA and CDR2 SQIVND (reference sequence). The germline V and J ends were trimmed by 2 bases and 0 bases, with 5 bases remaining between them. The chain's CDR3 is CASSIMFSGANVLTF. As DNA, the CDR3 is TGTGCCAGTAGTATAATGTTCTCTGGGGCCAACGTCCTGACTTTC.

This clonotype occurred many times. The chain recombines TRBV11-2 with TRBJ1-1; TRBD1 agrees at 7 bases. The CDR3 extends over 19 amino acids. The germline CDR1 and CDR2 sequences are SGHAT and FQNNGV. V was pared by 4 bases and J by 3 bases, with 20 bases of the junction left unmatched. Written as DNA, the CDR3 is TGTGCCAGCAGCTCTCTACCGCAGGGGGAGGGGAATGGCGACACTGAAGCTTTCTTT. Its translation is CASSSLPQGEGNGDTEAFF.